This T cell receptor beta chain was profiled in a study of T cell responses to AZD1222 COVID-19 vaccine. The CDR3 is 14 amino acids. V was clipped by 5 bases and J by 0 bases, with 10 bases between them. From germline, CDR1 is SEHNR and CDR2 FQNEAQ (reference sequence). Clones were read by immunoSEQ multiplex PCR, and TCRdb kept only the in-frame ones, dropping some. The sample has 80,000 or so clones; 92% are singletons. Study outcomes and limitations: White British donors predominated, females outnumbered males, and clonal diversity was possibly underestimated. Sampling captured repertoires only after the peak T cell response.

With respect to this clone: Antigen: not known.

Sequenced material: peripheral blood, taken 28 days after the second AZD1222 dose. The source is an adult who received the AZD1222 COVID-19 vaccine. The rearrangement links TRBV7-9 to TRBJ1-1; TRBD1 is a possible D gene (5 bases). The CDR3 DNA sequence: TGTGCCAGCAGCAGCAGGGTCGTGAACACTGAAGCTTTCTTT. Residues: CASSSRVVNTEAFF.